Listed here is a single TCR beta chain. The table came from immunoSEQ multiplex PCR; TCRdb's copy has only in-frame clones and leaves some out. The top ten clones hold roughly 2.9% of a sample with some 300,000 clones, about nine tenths of them seen once. The sample is drawn from a study of blood T cell repertoires in COVID-19. CDR1 and CDR2 (germline): SGHRS, YFSETQ. The junction had 8 bases not matched to a gene; V was cut back by 3 bases and J by 9 bases. The CDR3 sequence is 15 residues long. J is TRBJ1-4 and V is TRBV5-1, with 10 bases identical to TRBD1. Sequenced material: PBMCs or T cells enriched from blood (not recorded which). The source of this sequence is a woman aged 45-65 years who had been exposed to COVID-19. CDR3 region: CASSSEGTGVKKLFF. In DNA, the CDR3 is TGCGCCAGCAGCTCGGAGGGGACAGGGGTGAAAAAACTGTTTTTT.